This entry is about one T cell receptor beta chain. This sample is drawn from a study of PD-L1 blockade in urothelial cancer. Only in-frame clones appear in the TCRdb table, and some are missing; sequencing was by immunoSEQ multiplex PCR. The repertoire has about 88,000 clones, roughly 90% of them found once; the top ten carry about 0.89%. The time point denotes: pretreatment peripheral blood. The TCR was taken from a woman aged 80 or over with urothelial cancer. The starting material was PBMCs, obtained around atezolizumab (anti-PD-L1) treatment.

This CDR3 is CASSEYILGSADTQYF. DNA of the CDR3: TGTGCCAGCAGTGAATATATTCTAGGCAGCGCAGATACGCAGTATTTT. The chain uses TRBV25-1 and TRBJ2-3; no reliable D call. The CDR3 consists of 16 residues. The V gene lost 0 bases and the J gene lost 4 bases, with 14 bases spanning the gap. Germline values: CDR1 MGHDK, CDR2 SYGVNS.